The present entry profiles one TCR beta chain with its context. Germline values: CDR1 MDHEN, CDR2 SYDVKM. The CDR3 length is 14 residues. Trimming at V came to 6 bases and at J to 17 bases, leaving 18 bases not matched to a gene. The data belong to a study of blood T cell repertoires in COVID-19. About the study: Italy, Spain and the United States were the sources of the convalescent and acute COVID-19 samples. PBMCs, B-cell-depleted T cells, or T cells were the source of the cDNA or gDNA that made up the material.

Original data processing: The assay estimated nucleated cells by amplifying reference gene primers. The assay was immunoSEQ multiplex PCR, and TCRdb's table has in-frame clones only and misses some. D and trimming come from the DNA, and the V and J calls and clone size come from that table. The sample contains under 250,000 clones, roughly 89% of which appear only once. Material for sequencing was peripheral blood. This sequence was found in a woman aged 35 to 49 who had recovered from COVID-19. The chain is built from TRBV28 and TRBJ1-4; 7 nucleotides agree with TRBD1. CDR3 in amino acids: CASSATIPPGTVFF. The CDR3 DNA sequence: TGTGCCAGCAGCGCTACCATACCCCCCGGGACAGTTTTTTTT.